This T cell receptor beta chain derives from a study of blood T cell repertoires in COVID-19. Clones were sequenced by immunoSEQ multiplex PCR, and TCRdb holds only the in-frame ones, with some missing. The table lists roughly 90,000 clones, about 89% of them singletons. Per the germline V gene, CDR1 is MNHEY and CDR2 is SMNVEV (reference sequence). This CDR3 comprises 13 residues. Trimming cost V 5 bases and J 11 bases, with 18 bases left between them. This clonotype was obtained from a man aged 50 to 60 with COVID-19, enrolled during active disease. This chain links TRBV27 with TRBJ1-1; D is undetermined. Sequencing input: peripheral blood. The CDR3 reads CASSPLGGGPAFF. CDR3 nucleotides: TGTGCCAGCAGTCCCCTGGGAGGCGGCCCGGCTTTCTTT.